The 2 T cell receptor beta chains presented below share a single source sample, sequenced in a study of blood T cell repertoires in COVID-19. Assay used: immunoSEQ multiplex PCR; TCRdb lists only in-frame clones, some missing. Seen here are over 150,000 clones, around 83% observed once, and the top ten hold 13%. The source material was peripheral blood. The receptors originated from a human donor in a cohort sampled during active COVID-19.

In its sample, this clone was seen a few times. This rearrangement joins TRBV7-6 to TRBJ2-2; 14 bases agree with TRBD2. CDR1 and CDR2 (germline): SGHVS, FNYEAQ. This CDR3 has 19 amino acids. The V and J ends lost 4 bases and 7 bases, in that order; junction bases with no gene match: 14. The CDR3, as DNA: TGTGCCAGCAGCTCCCCCCACCCGGGACTAGCGGGAGTGAACGGGGAGCTGTTTTTT. Its translation is CASSSPHPGLAGVNGELFF.

The J gene is TRBJ1-2, the V gene TRBV29-1; the match to TRBD1 covers 7 bases. The V gene end was trimmed by 6 bases and the J gene end by 7 bases; junction bases not matched to a gene: 8. The CDR3 has 12 residues. In germline, CDR1 is SQVTM, CDR2 ANQGSEA. As DNA, the CDR3 is TGCAGCGTCAACCAACAGGGGCCTGGCTACACCTTC. This encodes CSVNQQGPGYTF.